These 3 T cell receptor beta chains came from one sample sequenced in a study of identical twins. TCRdb fed the 5' RACE reads into MiXCR, producing one record per CDR3 protein. The top ten hold around 10% of the sample, which has 420,000 or so distinct CDR3 sequences, about 18% seen once. Material: naive T cells sorted from blood. The receptors shown here come from a man aged 50 to 60 in good health.

The genes are TRBV18 and TRBJ1-4; D may be TRBD1 (5 bases). The CDR3 is 15 amino acids. Germline CDR1 and CDR2: KGHSH and LQKENI. V lost 4 bases, J lost 7 bases, and 16 bases lay in between. CDR3 sequence reads: CASSRGDLRSEKLFF. DNA for the CDR3: TGTGCCAGCTCACGGGGGGACTTAAGGTCTGAAAAACTGTTTTTT.

The chain has TRBV7-2 and TRBJ2-7; TRBD1 agrees at 7 bases. The CDR3 totals 14 residues. With 5 bases clipped from V and 3 bases from J, the junction kept 7 bases outside the gene matches. From germline, CDR1 is SGHTA and CDR2 FQGNSA. CDR3 DNA: TGTGCCAGCAGCGCATACAGGGGTAGCTACGAGCAGTACTTC. Protein sequence: CASSAYRGSYEQYF. Full variable domain (outside the CDR3, taken from reference TRBV7-2 and TRBJ2-7): GAGVSQSPSNKVTEKGKDVELRCDPISGHTALYWYRQSLGQGLEFLIYFQGNSAPDKSGLPSDRFSAERTGGSVSTLTIQRTQQEDSAVYLCASSAYRGSYEQYFGPGTRLTVT.

The V gene is TRBV12-3 or TRBV12-4, the J gene TRBJ1-1; 10 bases map to TRBD1. V shed 2 bases and J 8 bases; nucleotides not matched to a gene: 5. This CDR3 contains 14 residues. The CDR3 reads CASSLRTGGVEAFF. The CDR3 region has the DNA TGTGCCAGCAGTTTACGGACAGGGGGAGTCGAAGCTTTCTTT.